Below are 28 T cell receptor beta chains sequenced from a single sample in a study of beta chain features in type 1 diabetes. Study outcomes and limitations: In all four CD4+ subsets, TCRB CDR3 length was significantly, moderately reduced in type 1 diabetes.

Expressed TCRB transcripts were sequenced after all isolated RNA was converted to cDNA. TCRdb's copy holds only in-frame clones and misses some; the assay was immunoSEQ multiplex PCR. The sample comprises 35,000 to 45,000 clones, approximately 61% of which are singletons, and approximately 1.7% rests with the top ten. These receptors lack a known antigen. Sequences were obtained from Tregs from blood. All receptors derive from a man in his thirties or forties with type 1 diabetes. Some clones in this sample may be carry-over from other donors' samples.

This clone showed up just a few times. This rearrangement joins TRBV7-2 to TRBJ1-4; 8 bases match TRBD1. The J segment lost 7 bases and the V segment lost 3 bases, leaving 4 bases of the junction unmatched. Germline CDR1 SGHTA, CDR2 FQGNSA. This CDR3 comprises 14 residues. In DNA, the CDR3 is TGTGCCAGCAGCTTGGTGACAGGGGCTGAAAAACTGTTTTTT. Its protein is CASSLVTGAEKLFF.

This clone turned up a few times. This CDR3 reads CASSSYTGELFF. The CDR3 DNA reads TGTGCCAGCAGCTCATACACCGGGGAGCTGTTTTTT. The chain has TRBV7-9 and TRBJ2-2; D unresolved. Germline assignment: CDR1 SEHNR and CDR2 FQNEAQ (reference sequence). V was trimmed by 4 bases and J by 3 bases, leaving 3 bases between them. The CDR3 contains 12 residues.

The chain joins TRBV18 to TRBJ1-1; D might be TRBD1 (6 bases). Trimming took 1 base from V and 0 from J, leaving 12 bases between them. From germline, CDR1 is KGHSH and CDR2 LQKENI. The CDR3 consists of 16 residues. The CDR3 region is CASSPRMGAVNTEAFF. CDR3 nucleotide sequence: TGTGCCAGCTCACCACGGATGGGGGCTGTGAACACTGAAGCTTTCTTT.

This chain connects TRBV2 to TRBJ2-5, with TRBD2 identical over 7 bases. CDR1 and CDR2 from the germline V gene are SNHLY and FYNNEI. This CDR3 is built from 14 residues. The ends lost 2 bases at V and 4 bases at J; junction bases unmatched: 4. CDR3 in amino acids: CASSESGERETQYF. The CDR3 DNA follows: TGTGCCAGCAGTGAAAGCGGGGAACGAGAGACCCAGTACTTC.

This clone is labeled medium-sized. This sequence joins TRBV4-1 and TRBJ2-1; tentative D call: TRBD2 (6 bases). Germline assignment: CDR1 MGHRA and CDR2 YSYEKL. The V end lost 4 bases, the J end lost 2 bases, and 15 bases lay between the germline ends. The CDR3 sequence is 16 residues long. The CDR3 nucleotides read TGCGCCAGCAGCCCAACCCCGACTAGGCCCTACAATGAGCAGTTCTTC. This sequence encodes CASSPTPTRPYNEQFF.

The chain is built from TRBV7-3 and TRBJ2-3, with D possibly TRBD2 on 6 matching bases. The CDR3 runs to 15 residues. The germline V gene has CDR1 SGHTA and CDR2 FQGTGA. V lost 1 base and J lost 1, with 9 bases in between. For the CDR3, the DNA is TGTGCCAGCAGCTTAAGGGGGGTAGGCACAGATACGCAGTATTTT. This encodes CASSLRGVGTDTQYF.

This clone occurred a few times. The rearrangement joins TRBV6-1 to TRBJ1-1; unclear D gene. Germline CDR1 MNHNS, CDR2 SASEGT. The V and J ends lost 6 bases and 7 bases respectively, with 6 bases between them. The CDR3 runs 10 residues. The CDR3, as DNA: TGTGCCAGCAGAAGCAATGAAGCTTTCTTT. It encodes CASRSNEAFF.

The chain uses TRBV2 and TRBJ1-1; D may be TRBD1 (6 bases). V shed 1 base and J shed 4 bases, with 16 bases lying between them. The CDR3 loop spans 16 amino acids. Per the germline V gene, CDR1 is SNHLY and CDR2 is FYNNEI. This chain's CDR3 is CASSEEDRRRGTEAFF. The CDR3 DNA reads TGTGCCAGCAGTGAAGAAGACAGGCGCCGGGGCACTGAAGCTTTCTTT.

The chain recombines TRBV5-1 with TRBJ2-1; 9 bases align to TRBD1. V shed 3 bases and J 3 bases; nucleotides not matched to a gene: 4. From germline, CDR1 is SGHRS and CDR2 YFSETQ. The length of the CDR3 is 15 residues. The CDR3 here is CASSSGTGSYNEQFF. The CDR3 nucleotides read TGCGCCAGCAGCTCCGGGACAGGGAGCTACAATGAGCAGTTCTTC.

The chain links TRBV6-1 to TRBJ1-1, with TRBD1 as a possible D gene (5 bases). CDR1 and CDR2 from the germline V gene are MNHNS and SASEGT. Trimming left V 5 bases short and J 11 bases short, with 15 bases between. The CDR3 runs to 12 residues. CDR3 in DNA: TGTGCCAGCAGTCCCAAGGGGTTTCGCGCTTTCTTT. Amino acids: CASSPKGFRAFF.

There are a few counts of this clone. The chain employs TRBV5-1 and TRBJ2-3; TRBD1 matches at 10 bases. This CDR3 is built from 15 residues. The germline V gene has CDR1 SGHRS and CDR2 YFSETQ. The V gene end was trimmed by 2 bases and the J gene end by 1 base; junction bases not matched to a gene: 1. The CDR3 DNA reads TGCGCCAGCAGCTTCGGGACAGGGGGCACAGATACGCAGTATTTT. Residues: CASSFGTGGTDTQYF.

By sample share, this clone is medium-sized. The chain combines TRBV18 with TRBJ2-6; 8 bases match TRBD1. The CDR3 is 18 residues long. Germline trimming cut 4 bases from V and 2 bases from J; bases unmatched to any gene: 10. Germline lookup yields CDR1 KGHSH and CDR2 LQKENI. The CDR3 nucleotides read TGTGCCAGCTCACTTTCCTCAGGGGGCATTGCTGGGGCCAACGTCCTGACTTTC. Translating gives CASSLSSGGIAGANVLTF. Combining the CDR3 with reference TRBV18 and TRBJ2-6 gives the whole variable domain NAGVMQNPRHLVRRRGQEARLRCSPMKGHSHVYWYRQLPEEGLKFMVYLQKENIIDESGMPKERFSAEFPKEGPSILRIQQVVRGDSAAYFCASSLSSGGIAGANVLTFGAGSRLTVL.

The CDR3 sequence is CASSPVTDTQYF. The CDR3 nucleotides read TGTGCCAGCAGCCCAGTCACAGATACGCAGTATTTT. The chain carries TRBV11-2 and TRBJ2-3, with no clear D. Trimming left V 5 bases short and J 2 bases short, with 5 bases between. CDR3 length: 12 amino acids. The germline V gene encodes CDR1 SGHAT and CDR2 FQNNGV.

This chain joins TRBV7-9 and TRBJ2-1, with D perhaps matching TRBD1 (5 bases). V lost 5 bases, J lost 8 bases, and 16 bases lay in between. CDR1 is SEHNR and CDR2 is FQNEAQ in the germline V gene (reference sequence). The CDR3 is 14 residues long. The CDR3 nucleotides read TGTGCCAGCAGCCGCGATCATCAGGGCCATGAGCAGTTCTTC. Protein sequence: CASSRDHQGHEQFF.

This clone was picked up one time. This chain connects TRBV11-2 to TRBJ2-7; 10 bases line up with TRBD2. This CDR3 region has 15 residues. V lost 2 bases and J lost 1; bases outside the gene matches: 2. Germline V gives CDR1 SGHAT, CDR2 FQNNGV. The CDR3 DNA follows: TGTGCCAGCAGCTTACTAGCGGGGGAATCCTACGAGCAGTACTTC. Amino acids: CASSLLAGESYEQYF.

This clone was detected once. The chain carries TRBV7-9 and TRBJ1-2; D is possibly TRBD1 (6 bases). Germline values: CDR1 SEHNR, CDR2 FQNEAQ (reference sequence). V dropped 5 bases and J dropped 8 bases, with 12 bases sitting between them. This CDR3 has 12 amino acids. For the CDR3, the DNA is TGTGCCAGCAGCCAACAGGGCGTCGGCTACACCTTC. Amino acid sequence: CASSQQGVGYTF.

This clone was counted only a few times. The chain links TRBV19 to TRBJ1-1; D perhaps matches TRBD1 (6 bases). The CDR3 is 14 residues long. V lost 5 bases to trimming and J lost 1 base, with 11 bases between them. CDR1 LNHDA and CDR2 SQIVND come from the germline V gene (reference sequence). The CDR3 loop is CASSLGQPNTEAFF. The CDR3 coding sequence is TGTGCCAGTAGTCTTGGACAGCCGAACACTGAAGCTTTCTTT.

The chain carries TRBV10-3 and TRBJ2-3; no reliable D call. V gave up 10 bases and J gave up 2 bases, with 13 bases separating them. Germline CDR1 is ENHRY and CDR2 is SYGVKD. The CDR3 covers 13 residues. The CDR3: CATLAPNTDTQYF. In DNA form, the CDR3 reads TGTGCCACTCTGGCCCCGAACACAGATACGCAGTATTTT.

CDR3 DNA sequence: TGTGCCAGCTCCACCCGGGACAGGGTGGGTACTGAAGCTTTCTTT. Its protein is CASSTRDRVGTEAFF. The J gene is TRBJ1-1, the V gene TRBV18, with 9 bases lining up with TRBD1. Germline assignment: CDR1 KGHSH and CDR2 LQKENI. The CDR3 extends over 15 amino acids. V dropped 6 bases and J dropped 5; count of bases not matched to a gene: 10.

This clone was picked up a small number of times. In DNA, the CDR3 is TGCAGCGTTGTTGGGACAGGGGCCACTGAAGCTTTCTTT. Its translation: CSVVGTGATEAFF. The genes are TRBV29-1 and TRBJ1-1; 10 nucleotides align to TRBD1. V gave up 4 bases and J gave up 4 bases; unmatched junction bases: 3. The germline gives CDR1 SQVTM, CDR2 ANQGSEA. The CDR3 length is 13 residues.

V and J are TRBV5-1 and TRBJ2-3; D gene uncertain. Germline CDR1 is SGHRS and CDR2 is YFSETQ. The CDR3 is made up of 12 amino acids. V lost 3 bases and J lost 3, with 5 bases in between. The CDR3 protein is CASSSGTDTQYF. The CDR3 coding sequence is TGCGCCAGCAGCTCCGGGACAGATACGCAGTATTTT.

The rearrangement links TRBV6-5 to TRBJ2-3; TRBD2 aligns across 8 bases. V was clipped by 2 bases and J by 4 bases; unmatched bases: 2. The CDR3 totals 14 residues. CDR1 is MNHEY and CDR2 is SVGAGI in the germline V gene. CDR3 protein: CASSYPGGADTQYF. The CDR3 DNA reads as TGTGCCAGCAGTTACCCGGGGGGGGCAGATACGCAGTATTTT.

The rearrangement links TRBV7-9 to TRBJ1-5; 8 nucleotides match TRBD1. Germline lookup yields CDR1 SEHNR and CDR2 FQNEAQ (reference sequence). This CDR3 has 17 residues. V trimming: 2 bases; J trimming: 6 bases; junction bases outside the gene matches: 12. CDR3 amino acids: CASSLSTQGVWSQPQHF. The CDR3 region has the DNA TGTGCCAGCAGCTTATCGACACAGGGGGTATGGAGTCAGCCCCAGCATTTT.

The chain combines TRBV7-2 with TRBJ2-7; D gene uncertain. Looked up from germline, CDR1 is SGHTA and CDR2 is FQGNSA. Trimming took 2 bases from V and 6 from J, leaving 11 bases between them. CDR3 size: 13 residues. The DNA of the CDR3 is TGTGCCAGCAGCTTATCCTTACCGAGCGAGCAGTACTTC. Protein: CASSLSLPSEQYF. The full variable domain, its missing parts supplied by reference TRBV7-2 and TRBJ2-7, is GAGVSQSPSNKVTEKGKDVELRCDPISGHTALYWYRQSLGQGLEFLIYFQGNSAPDKSGLPSDRFSAERTGGSVSTLTIQRTQQEDSAVYLCASSLSLPSEQYFGPGTRLTVT.

The chain joins TRBV19 to TRBJ1-2; 7 nucleotides agree with TRBD1. Germline CDR1 reads LNHDA; CDR2 reads SQIVND (reference sequence). The CDR3 spans 13 residues. The V gene end was trimmed by 3 bases and the J gene end by 7 bases; junction bases not matched to a gene: 5. CDR3 residues: CASSIGTVVGYTF. CDR3 bases: TGTGCCAGTAGTATCGGGACAGTCGTTGGCTACACCTTC.

The V and J genes are TRBV6-5 and TRBJ1-6; 7 bases fit TRBD1. V lost 6 bases and J lost 12; bases outside the gene matches: 5. The germline CDR1 and CDR2 sequences are MNHEY and SVGAGI. This CDR3 comprises 12 residues. CDR3 DNA: TGTGCCAGCAGGGGGACAGCAGAACCCCTCCACTTT. Its protein is CASRGTAEPLHF.

The V and J genes are TRBV5-1 and TRBJ1-1; 10 positions agree with TRBD1. The CDR3 has 15 residues. Germline CDR1 SGHRS, CDR2 YFSETQ. Germline trimming cut 4 bases from V and 6 bases from J; bases unmatched to any gene: 9. The CDR3 bases are TGCGCCAGCAGCGTTACTGGACAGGGGGTCGCTGAAGCTTTCTTT. Translated: CASSVTGQGVAEAFF.

V usage is TRBV5-1 and J usage is TRBJ1-5; 9 nucleotides align to TRBD1. The CDR3 length is 13 residues. V lost 3 bases, J lost 6 bases, and 1 base stayed unmatched. The germline gives CDR1 SGHRS, CDR2 YFSETQ. This CDR3 reads CASSWGQGQPQHF. The CDR3 coding sequence is TGCGCCAGCAGCTGGGGACAGGGTCAGCCCCAGCATTTT.